This T cell receptor (beta chain) was recorded in a study of T cells in Graves' hyperthyroidism and ophthalmopathy. In its sample, this clonotype was seen many times. Amplification targeted TCR beta CDR3 regions from RNA transcripts. HTBI primers drove first-round RT-PCR of the TCR CDR3. TCRdb called the multiplex PCR reads again in MiXCR, with one record for every CDR3 protein. The sample carries about 600,000 distinct CDR3 sequences, more than 15% recorded once. Sequenced sample: blood. The TCR comes from a woman between 35 and 50 years old with Graves' ophthalmopathy.

As DNA, the CDR3 is TGTGCCAGCTTTGATGGACAGCTCAATCAGCCCCAGCATTTT. Translation gives CASFDGQLNQPQHF. J is TRBJ1-5 and V is TRBV6-1; D might be TRBD1 (6 bases). V was trimmed by 8 bases and J by 3 bases, leaving 14 bases between them. CDR1 and CDR2 from the germline V gene are MNHNS and SASEGT. This CDR3 contains 14 residues.